This T cell receptor beta chain came from a study of T cell repertoires in cytomegalovirus infection. The CDR3 is 17 amino acids. The germline CDR1 and CDR2 sequences are MNHNS and SASEGT. The trim removed 4 bases at V and 1 base at J, leaving 9 bases unmatched. TCRdb reprocessed the reads with MiXCR, giving one entry per CDR3 protein. This table has some 920,000 distinct CDR3 sequences, roughly 30% appearing once. This clonotype was found a few times. Its antigen is unknown. This receptor was taken from a human donor in good health (CMV status not recorded). Some clones in this sample may be carry-over from other donors' samples. The genes are TRBV6-1 and TRBJ2-1; 8 bases map to TRBD2. The sample here was cultured CD8+ T cells from PBMCs, taken from culture after CMV antigen stimulation. This CDR3 is CASSVDEAGESYNEQFF. The CDR3 DNA sequence: TGTGCCAGCAGTGTAGACGAAGCGGGGGAGTCCTACAATGAGCAGTTCTTC.